This TCR beta chain emerged from a study of breast tumors, draining lymph nodes, adjacent tissues. Study outcomes and limitations: Tumor T cell lymph node origin was a supported hypothesis, not proven. Luminal-like breast cancer showed significantly greater tumor-nontumor repertoire similarity than basal-like breast cancer did. Compared with lymph nodes, tumors were less diverse; compared with nontumor tissue, more.

The lymph nodes were axillary draining lymph nodes from breast cancer patients. V lost 0 bases, J lost 3 bases, and 18 bases lay in between. The germline V gene encodes CDR1 DFQATT and CDR2 SNEGSKA (reference sequence). The CDR3 contains 16 residues. TCRdb processed the multiplex PCR reads anew with MiXCR; each CDR3 protein has one entry. The data show 200,000 to 250,000 distinct CDR3 sequences, under 35% seen once. This clonotype came up many times. Its antigen is not identified. The clonotype was recovered from a female donor with breast cancer. Some clones in this sample may be carry-over from other donors' samples. Sequenced material: axillary lymph node tissue. The rearrangement joins TRBV20-1 to TRBJ2-7, with D uncertain. CDR3 DNA sequence: TGCAGTGCTAGAGATGAACGGAACAGAGGTGGCTACGAGCAGTACTTC. As protein: CSARDERNRGGYEQYF.